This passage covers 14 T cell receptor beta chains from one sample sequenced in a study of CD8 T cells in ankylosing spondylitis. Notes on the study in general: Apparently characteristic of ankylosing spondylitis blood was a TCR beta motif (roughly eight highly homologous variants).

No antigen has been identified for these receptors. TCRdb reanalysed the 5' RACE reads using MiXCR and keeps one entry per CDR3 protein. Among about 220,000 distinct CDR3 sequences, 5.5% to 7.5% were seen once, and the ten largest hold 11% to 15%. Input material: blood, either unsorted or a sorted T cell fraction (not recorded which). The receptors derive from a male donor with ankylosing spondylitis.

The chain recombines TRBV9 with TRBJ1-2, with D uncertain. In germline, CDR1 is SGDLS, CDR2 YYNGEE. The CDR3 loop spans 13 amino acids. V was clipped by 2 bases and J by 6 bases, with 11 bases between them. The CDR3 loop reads CASSVGQADGYTF. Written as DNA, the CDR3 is TGTGCCAGCAGCGTTGGCCAGGCAGATGGCTACACCTTC.

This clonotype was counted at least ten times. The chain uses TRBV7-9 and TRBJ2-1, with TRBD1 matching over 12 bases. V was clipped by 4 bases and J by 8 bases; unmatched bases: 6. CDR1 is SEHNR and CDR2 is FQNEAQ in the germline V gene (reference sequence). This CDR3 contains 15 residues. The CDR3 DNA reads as TGTGCCAGCAGCTCCTGGGACAGGGGGCAGCATGAGCAGTTCTTC. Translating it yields CASSSWDRGQHEQFF.

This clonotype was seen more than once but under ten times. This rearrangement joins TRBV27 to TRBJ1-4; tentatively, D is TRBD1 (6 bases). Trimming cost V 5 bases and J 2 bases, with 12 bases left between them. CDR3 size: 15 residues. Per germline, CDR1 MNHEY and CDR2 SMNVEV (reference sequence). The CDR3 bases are TGTGCCAGCAGTCCGGGGGGGGCGACTAATGAAAAACTGTTTTTT. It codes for CASSPGGATNEKLFF.

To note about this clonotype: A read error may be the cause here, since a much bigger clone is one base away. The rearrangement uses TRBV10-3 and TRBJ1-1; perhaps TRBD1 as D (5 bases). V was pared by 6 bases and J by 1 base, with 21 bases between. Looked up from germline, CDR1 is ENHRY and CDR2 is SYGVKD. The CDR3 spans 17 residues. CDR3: CAIRRLHGAVKNTEAFF. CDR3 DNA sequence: TGTGCCATCAGGAGGCTACATGGGGCGGTTAAGAACACTGAAGCTTTCTTT.

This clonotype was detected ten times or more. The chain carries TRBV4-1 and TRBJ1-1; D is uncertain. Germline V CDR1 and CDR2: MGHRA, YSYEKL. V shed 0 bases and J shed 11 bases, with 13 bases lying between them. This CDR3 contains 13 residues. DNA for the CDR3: TGCGCCAGCAGCCAAGATCCGGGAGTGCGGGCTTTCTTT. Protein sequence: CASSQDPGVRAFF.

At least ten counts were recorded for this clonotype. CDR3 sequence (DNA): TGCAGCGCTTGGGGGACTAGCGGGTATTCTACGAGGCAGTACTTC. Its protein product is CSAWGTSGYSTRQYF. The rearrangement joins TRBV29-1 to TRBJ2-7; 12 nucleotides match TRBD2. Germline V lookup: CDR1 SQVTM, CDR2 ANQGSEA. Trimming removed 7 bases from V and 9 bases from J; junction bases left unmatched: 16. The CDR3 length is 15 residues.

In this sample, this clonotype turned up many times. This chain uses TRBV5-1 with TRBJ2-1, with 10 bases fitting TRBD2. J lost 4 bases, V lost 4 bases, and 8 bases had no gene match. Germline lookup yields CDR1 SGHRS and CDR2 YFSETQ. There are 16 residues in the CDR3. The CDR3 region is CASSPWRTSGYNEQFF. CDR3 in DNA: TGCGCCAGCAGCCCTTGGCGGACTAGCGGATACAATGAGCAGTTCTTC.

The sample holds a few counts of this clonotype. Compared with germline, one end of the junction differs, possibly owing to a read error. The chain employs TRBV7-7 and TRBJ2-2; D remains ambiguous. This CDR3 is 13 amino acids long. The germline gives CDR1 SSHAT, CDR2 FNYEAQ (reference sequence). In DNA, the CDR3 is TGTGCTAGCAGCTCTGGACGGAGCGGGGAGCTGTTTTTT. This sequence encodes CASSSGRSGELFF.

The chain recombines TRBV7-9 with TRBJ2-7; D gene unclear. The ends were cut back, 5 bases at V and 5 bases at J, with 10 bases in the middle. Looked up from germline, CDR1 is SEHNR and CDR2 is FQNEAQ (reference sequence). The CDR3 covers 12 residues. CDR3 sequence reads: CASSNEYDEQYF. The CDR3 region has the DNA TGTGCCAGCAGCAACGAGTACGACGAGCAGTACTTC.

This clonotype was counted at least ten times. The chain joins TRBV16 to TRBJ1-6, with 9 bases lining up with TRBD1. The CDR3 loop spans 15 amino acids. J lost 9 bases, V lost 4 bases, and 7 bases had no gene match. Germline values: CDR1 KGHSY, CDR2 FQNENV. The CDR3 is CASSRIGTGTSPLHF. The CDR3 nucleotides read TGTGCCAGCAGCCGGATAGGGACAGGGACTTCACCCCTCCACTTT.

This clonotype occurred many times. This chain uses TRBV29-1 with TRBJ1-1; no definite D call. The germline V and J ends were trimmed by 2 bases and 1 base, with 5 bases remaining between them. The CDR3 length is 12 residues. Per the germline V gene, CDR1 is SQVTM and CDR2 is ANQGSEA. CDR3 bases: TGCAGCGTTGAAAGGGAGAACACTGAAGCTTTCTTT. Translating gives CSVERENTEAFF.

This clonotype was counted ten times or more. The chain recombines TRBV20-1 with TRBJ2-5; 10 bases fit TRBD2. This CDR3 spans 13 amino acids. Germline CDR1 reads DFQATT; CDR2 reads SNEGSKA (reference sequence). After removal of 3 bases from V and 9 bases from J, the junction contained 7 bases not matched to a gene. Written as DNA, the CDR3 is TGCAGTGCTAGGTCTAGCGGGAGAGGGGCCCAGTACTTC. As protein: CSARSSGRGAQYF.

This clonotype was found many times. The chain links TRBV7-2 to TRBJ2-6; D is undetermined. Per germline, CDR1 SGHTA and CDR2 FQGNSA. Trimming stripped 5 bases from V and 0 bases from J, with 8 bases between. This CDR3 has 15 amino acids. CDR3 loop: CASSPFLSGANVLTF. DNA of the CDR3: TGTGCCAGCAGCCCCTTTCTCTCTGGGGCCAACGTCCTGACTTTC.

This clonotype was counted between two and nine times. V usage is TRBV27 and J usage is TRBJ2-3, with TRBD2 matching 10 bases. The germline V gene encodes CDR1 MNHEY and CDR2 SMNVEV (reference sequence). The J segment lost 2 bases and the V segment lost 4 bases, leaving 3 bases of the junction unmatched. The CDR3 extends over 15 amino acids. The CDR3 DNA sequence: TGTGCCAGCAGTTGGGGACTAGCGTCCACAGATACGCAGTATTTT. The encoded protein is CASSWGLASTDTQYF.